This TCR beta chain emerged from a study of cytomegalovirus exposure and HLA in healthy donors (dated by TCRdb to 2016 to 2017). The study in broad terms: An earlier analysis of 587 of the donors reported roughly 270 Gb of sequence data and some 120 million unique TCR beta sequences from some 180 million T cells. An early release covering over 500 HLA-typed donors comprised about 300 gigabases of sequencing data and about 90 million unique TCR sequences. The genetic ancestry cluster associated with self-reported Caucasian donors included about four fifths of the approximately 410 genotyped donors. The study aimed to test whether signatures of past pathogen exposure could be identified by cataloging public T cell receptors. The T cell repertoires of 666 subjects were profiled by immunosequencing and related to cytomegalovirus serostatus. Besides the first cohort of roughly 640 subjects, a separate validation cohort made up of over 100 different subjects was used. To predict cytomegalovirus infection status, the study brought together high-throughput TCR immunosequencing, statistical association of individual TCRs with disease status, and machine learning. A later analysis re-examined previously published TCR beta repertoires from 610 or so donors and added high-resolution HLA genotyping to investigate patterns of TCR occurrence. Rather than using new phenotypic data, the later analysis identified candidate immune exposures from TCR beta sequences and from how often those sequences occurred across donors. An earlier analysis of 587 of the donors applied high-throughput TCR beta sequencing to assess whether each TCR beta V gene segment acted as functional or pseudogenic. Alongside the repertoire data, information on donor age, sex, ethnicity and CMV serostatus was compiled. A later genetic analysis took genome-wide SNP genotypes for about 55% of the 666 donors and used that subset as a discovery cohort. All discovery cohort repertoires had been generated using a single sequencing platform. Both class I and class II loci were covered by HLA typing, at four-digit resolution. Typing coverage differed by locus: A, B, C, DRB1 and DQB1 were typed in roughly 629-630 donors, DQA1 in about 510, DPA1 in 600 to 610, and DPB1 in just under 490. A handful of DR-DQ haplotypes were treated as single units for association and clustering because of strong linkage in the cohort. On average, about 200,000 unique TCR beta nucleotide sequences were sequenced per donor among fewer than 500 genotyped donors of the cohort, with 15% to 20% of those sequences being non-productive. What the research found in general, with its limitations: Correlated functional status among segregating V segments might reflect linkage disequilibrium, but an unknown experimental factor could not be ruled out. In a later analysis, TCR association rates were found to vary across HLA loci, with the most associated TCRs seen for DRB1 alleles and the fewest for HLA-C alleles. According to a later analysis, most CMV-associated TCR beta chains appeared to be HLA-restricted, and the HLA associations seemed to be driven largely by CMV exposure. A further reported finding was that TCR beta sequences accurately predicted the HLA-A and HLA-B alleles for most subjects in the first cohort. In a later analysis, 16,951 TCR beta sequences were associated with specific HLA alleles at a false discovery rate of 0.05. For the cohort, immune exposure information was limited to CMV serostatus. Because counts were too low, seventeen rarely observed V segments, including chromosome 9 orphons, were left out of the earlier analysis of about 620 of the donors. The study gave a list of around 170 TCR beta chains associated with cytomegalovirus. Because some donors lacked HLA typing at each locus, the association tests relied only on the typed subset. The authors suggested that the approach could potentially be generalized to other disease states and immunological phenotypes. The cohort was sequenced for TCR beta chains only, and without alpha or paired-chain data the features that could be detected were limited. According to a later genetic analysis, donors in an Asian-associated ancestry cluster had fewer N-insertions in productive TCRs than the approximately 670-donor mean. When HLA alleles, especially DR and DQ, strongly co-occurred, attributing TCR associations to individual alleles was difficult. Cytomegalovirus status was reported to be diagnosed by the classifier with high specificity and sensitivity in both the original and validation cohorts. The sequencing pipeline was judged likely to have produced a cluster of highly shared sequence variants as a technical artifact. Roughly uniform sequencing depth across donors was assumed in presence/absence analyses, although this assumption may not hold. In an earlier analysis of fewer than 750 of the donors, most TCR beta V segments were observed in productive rearrangements about 87% or about 30% of the time, broadly matching IMGT annotations. Several of the top co-occurrence clusters appeared to be linked to parvovirus B19, influenza, CMV and Epstein-Barr virus, according to a later analysis. In a later analysis, HLA-associated TCR beta chains showed more clonal expansion and lower generation probabilities than non-associated chains that were equally common. In a later genetic analysis, a missense DCLRE1C variant was associated with V-gene and J-gene trimming of TCR beta chains, and the association was replicated in an independent cohort. Three of the identified cytomegalovirus-associated TCR beta chains were confirmed in vitro to be specific for cytomegalovirus antigens. While some public TCRs were present in many individuals, most TCR sequences turned up only very rarely across donors. The 87-base-pair reads could not distinguish some IMGT-functional V segments, including TRBV6-2 and TRBV6-3, so those segments were excluded.

Trimming removed 7 bases from V and 5 bases from J; the gene matches leave 8 bases unexplained. Looking up the germline V gene yields CDR1 MDHEN and CDR2 SYDVKM. CDR3 length: 13 amino acids, cysteine to phenylalanine. The CDR3 DNA has 39 bases and is translated from base 1. The cohort comprised some 730 healthy bone marrow donors. At the time of sampling, all cohort members were nominally healthy, though unrecorded immune exposures were likely present. The donor was CMV seronegative and was included in the group of approximately 350 seronegative cohort members. Each donor provided a peripheral blood sample, and peripheral blood mononuclear cells were used for TCR beta sequencing. Genomic DNA was extracted from the blood cell samples with the Qiagen DNeasy Blood Extraction Kit. The library was made by the immunoSEQ multiplex PCR assay. A mixture of 60 forward primers for TCR Vbeta segments and 13 reverse primers for TCR Jbeta segments was used in the multiplex PCR. The CDR3 region of rearranged TCR beta genes was amplified from genomic DNA with a multiplex PCR assay. On the Illumina HiSeq System, the amplified TCR beta libraries were sequenced as 87-base-pair reads. The authors processed their data as follows. In a later analysis, about 80 million unique TCR beta chains were counted across the roughly 670 repertoires, and approximately 11 million of these chains were shared by at least two donors. To remove PCR and sequencing errors, raw reads were error-corrected and collapsed into unique sequences using a nearest-neighbor algorithm that merged closely related sequences. To assign V, D and J gene segments, CDR3 sequences were aligned to IMGT reference sequences. For a sequence to be retained, a match of at least six nucleotides to both a V gene segment and a J gene segment was required. Rearrangements were called productive when the CDR3 lacked stop codons and stayed in frame with V and J; all others were non-productive. Following IMGT convention, CDR3 was defined as the stretch from the second conserved V-encoded cysteine to the conserved J-encoded phenylalanine. The earlier analysis of 550 to 650 of the donors excluded any sequence lacking an unambiguous match to a single V gene segment. An earlier analysis of several hundred of the donors called V segments functional above 56.7% productive rearrangements and segregating when the between-donor standard deviation exceeded 5%. A statistical classification framework was built to diagnose cytomegalovirus status from the catalog of TCR beta chain sequences. A later analysis assigned V and J genes by comparing TCR nucleotide sequences with IMGT/GENE-DB human TR gene sequences. A later analysis assigned CDR3 sequences and most-parsimonious VDJ recombination scenarios with the TCRdist pipeline. In a later analysis, every TCR beta chain was defined by the combination of its CDR3 amino acid sequence and its V-gene family, and reads without a unique V-gene family were dropped. To address suspected cross-contamination and a sequencing artifact, a later analysis removed some 620 highly shared, low-generation-probability nucleotide sequences. A later analysis calculated a clonal expansion index for each public chain from normalized within-repertoire ranks of inferred template counts. In a later analysis, generation probabilities were computed using a VDJ recombination model fitted to out-of-frame rearrangements, and the results were checked against IGoR. In a later analysis, TCR-TCR, TCR-HLA and TCR-CMV co-occurrence was scored with hypergeometric tests, and a repertoire-size bias correction was applied to TCR pairs. In a later analysis, false discovery rates were estimated by permuting HLA or CMV assignments 20 times. A later analysis grouped co-occurring TCRs with DBSCAN, adding TCRdist sequence similarity when clustering within HLA-allele-positive subsets. Repertoires with fewer than 30,000 or more than 120,000 public chains, plus five repertoires with anomalous nucleotide sharing, were excluded from co-occurrence clustering. The immuneACCESS repertoire file appears here via TCRdb, limited to in-frame rearrangements. These files lack a portion of the clones; in checked studies, under half of the deficit traces to unresolved V genes, and the cause of the others is not known. D and trimming come from the DNA, and the V and J calls and clone size come from that table. This sample is represented by 120,000 to 150,000 clones; more than 75% of them were singletons. The ten largest clones capture approximately 1.8% of the sample.

A remark on this clone: The antigen it recognizes is unknown. The record has no base qualities; no much larger clone is one base away.

The TCR originated in a man between 35 and 55 years old in good health and CMV-seronegative. The V and J segments used are TRBV28 and TRBJ2-7; 7 bases in between match TRBD2. Material: PBMCs. The CDR3 here reads CASTTGGWNEQYF. The DNA sequence is TGTGCCAGCACCACCGGGGGGTGGAACGAGCAGTACTTC.